This T cell receptor (beta chain) originates from a study of response to subunit inactivated influenza vaccine. General study findings and limits: Only a handful of new T cells, the authors suggested, are recruited with each seasonal influenza vaccination.

One entry per CDR3 protein results from TCRdb running MiXCR on the RT-PCR reads. The sample comprises hundreds of thousands of distinct CDR3 sequences, 14% of which are singletons, and approximately 7.6% rests with the top ten. V was pared by 2 bases and J by 9 bases, with 17 bases between. The CDR3 spans 15 residues. CDR1 is MDHEN, CDR2 SYDVKM, per germline. A word on this clonotype: The target antigen is unknown.

The rearrangement links TRBV28 to TRBJ2-1; a possible D gene is TRBD1 (7 bases). Specimen: PBMCs from blood, collected approximately 15 days before vaccination. This receptor was identified in a man aged 45 to 65 who received an inactivated influenza vaccine. CDR3 coding DNA: TGTGCCAGCAGTTTACCCGGACAGGTGCGGGGTGAGCAGTTCTTC. This codes for CASSLPGQVRGEQFF.